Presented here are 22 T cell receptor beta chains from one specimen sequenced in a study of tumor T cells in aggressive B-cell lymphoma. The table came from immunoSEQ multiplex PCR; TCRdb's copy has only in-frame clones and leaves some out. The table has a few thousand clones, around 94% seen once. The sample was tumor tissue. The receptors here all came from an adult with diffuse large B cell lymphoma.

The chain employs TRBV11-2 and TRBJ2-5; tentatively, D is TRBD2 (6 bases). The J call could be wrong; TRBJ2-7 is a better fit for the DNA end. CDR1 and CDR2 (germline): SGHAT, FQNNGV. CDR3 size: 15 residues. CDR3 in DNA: TGTGCCAGCAGCTTAATTACTGGGGGGACCTACGAGCAGTACTTC. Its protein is CASSLITGGTYEQYF.

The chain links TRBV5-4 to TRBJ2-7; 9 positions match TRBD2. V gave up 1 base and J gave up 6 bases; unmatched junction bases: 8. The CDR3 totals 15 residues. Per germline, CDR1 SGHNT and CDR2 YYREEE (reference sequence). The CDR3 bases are TGTGCCAGCAGCTTGCAACTAGCGGGTGCCTCCGAGCAGTACTTC. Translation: CASSLQLAGASEQYF.

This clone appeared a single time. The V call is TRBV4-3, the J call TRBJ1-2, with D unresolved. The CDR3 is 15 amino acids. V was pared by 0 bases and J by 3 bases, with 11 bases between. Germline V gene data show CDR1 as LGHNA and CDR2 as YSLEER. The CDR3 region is CASSQDSSDHYGYTF. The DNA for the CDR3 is TGCGCCAGCAGCCAAGACTCGTCAGATCACTATGGCTACACCTTC.

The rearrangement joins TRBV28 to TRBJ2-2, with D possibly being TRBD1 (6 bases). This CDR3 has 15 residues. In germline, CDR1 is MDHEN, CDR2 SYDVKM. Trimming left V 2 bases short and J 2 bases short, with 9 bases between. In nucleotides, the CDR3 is TGTGCCAGCAGTTTAACAGGGAGAAACACCGGGGAGCTGTTTTTT. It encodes CASSLTGRNTGELFF.

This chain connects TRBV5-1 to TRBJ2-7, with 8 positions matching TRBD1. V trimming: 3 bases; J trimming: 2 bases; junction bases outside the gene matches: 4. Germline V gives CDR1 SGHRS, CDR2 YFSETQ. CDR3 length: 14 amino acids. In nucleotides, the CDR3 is TGCGCCAGCAGCTCAACGGGACAGGCCTACGAGCAGTACTTC. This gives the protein CASSSTGQAYEQYF. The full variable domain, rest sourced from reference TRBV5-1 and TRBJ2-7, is KAGVTQTPRYLIKTRGQQVTLSCSPISGHRSVSWYQQTPGQGLQFLFEYFSETQRNKGNFPGRFSGRQFSNSRSEMNVSTLELGDSALYLCASSSTGQAYEQYFGPGTRLTVT.

CDR3 coding DNA: TGTGCCAGCACCCCTAACCCTCGGACTAGCGGAGACTACAATGAGCAGTTCTTC. Translating gives CASTPNPRTSGDYNEQFF. The chain links TRBV25-1 to TRBJ2-1, with 10 bases that match TRBD2. The V segment lost 7 bases and the J segment 3 bases; nucleotides outside the gene matches: 15. This CDR3 is built from 18 residues. Germline V lookup: CDR1 MGHDK, CDR2 SYGVNS.

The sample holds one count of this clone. CDR3 loop: CASSQGQGRSYGYTF. Here the CDR3 DNA reads TGTGCCAGCAGCCAGGGACAGGGACGGTCGTATGGCTACACCTTC. The chain joins TRBV14 to TRBJ1-2; 9 bases line up with TRBD1. J lost 5 bases, V lost 3 bases, and 7 bases had no gene match. This CDR3 has 15 amino acids. CDR1 is SGHDN, CDR2 FVKESK, per germline.

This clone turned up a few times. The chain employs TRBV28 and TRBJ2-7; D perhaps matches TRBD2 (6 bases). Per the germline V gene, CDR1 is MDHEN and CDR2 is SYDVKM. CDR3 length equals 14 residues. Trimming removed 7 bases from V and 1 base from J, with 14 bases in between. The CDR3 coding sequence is TGTGCCAGCAAGATGGGACTCCAATCCTACGAGCAGTACTTC. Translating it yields CASKMGLQSYEQYF.

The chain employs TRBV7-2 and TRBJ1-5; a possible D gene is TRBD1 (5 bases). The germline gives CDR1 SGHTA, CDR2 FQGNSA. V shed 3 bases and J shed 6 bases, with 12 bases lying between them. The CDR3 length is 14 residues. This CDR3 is CASSLGGSGQPQHF. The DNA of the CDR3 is TGTGCCAGCAGCTTGGGGGGTTCGGGTCAGCCCCAGCATTTT.

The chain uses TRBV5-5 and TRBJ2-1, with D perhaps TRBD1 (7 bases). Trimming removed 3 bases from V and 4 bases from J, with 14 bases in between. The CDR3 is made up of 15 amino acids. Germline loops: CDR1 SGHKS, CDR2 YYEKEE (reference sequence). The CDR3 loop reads CASSSRGTVYNEQFF. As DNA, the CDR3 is TGTGCCAGCAGCTCCCGGGGGACAGTATACAATGAGCAGTTCTTC. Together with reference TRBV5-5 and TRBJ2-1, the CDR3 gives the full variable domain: DAGVTQSPTHLIKTRGQQVTLRCSPISGHKSVSWYQQVLGQGPQFIFQYYEKEERGRGNFPDRFSARQFPNYSSELNVNALLLGDSALYLCASSSRGTVYNEQFFGPGTRLTVL.

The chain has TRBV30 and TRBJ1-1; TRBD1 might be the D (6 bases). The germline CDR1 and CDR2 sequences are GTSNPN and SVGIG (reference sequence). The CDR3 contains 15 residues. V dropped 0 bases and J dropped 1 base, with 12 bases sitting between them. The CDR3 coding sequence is TGTGCCTGGAGTGTACTTCAGGGGAGGAACACTGAAGCTTTCTTT. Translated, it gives CAWSVLQGRNTEAFF.

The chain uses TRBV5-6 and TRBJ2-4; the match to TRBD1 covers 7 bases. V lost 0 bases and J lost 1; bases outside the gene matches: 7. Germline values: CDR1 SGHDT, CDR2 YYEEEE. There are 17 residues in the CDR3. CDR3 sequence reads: CASSLVLGGWAKNIQYF. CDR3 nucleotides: TGTGCCAGCAGCTTGGTACTAGGGGGCTGGGCCAAAAACATTCAGTACTTC.

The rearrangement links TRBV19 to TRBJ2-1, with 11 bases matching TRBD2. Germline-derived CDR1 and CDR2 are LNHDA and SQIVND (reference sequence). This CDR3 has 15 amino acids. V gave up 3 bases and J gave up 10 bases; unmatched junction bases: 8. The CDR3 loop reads CASSILAGGQEEQFF. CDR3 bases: TGTGCCAGTAGTATCCTAGCGGGGGGCCAGGAGGAGCAGTTCTTC.

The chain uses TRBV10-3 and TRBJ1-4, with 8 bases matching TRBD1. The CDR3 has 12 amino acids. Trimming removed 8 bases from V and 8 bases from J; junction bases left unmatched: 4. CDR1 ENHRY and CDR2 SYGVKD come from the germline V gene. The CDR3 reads CAIQGTGEKLFF. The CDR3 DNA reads TGTGCCATCCAAGGGACAGGAGAAAAACTGTTTTTT.

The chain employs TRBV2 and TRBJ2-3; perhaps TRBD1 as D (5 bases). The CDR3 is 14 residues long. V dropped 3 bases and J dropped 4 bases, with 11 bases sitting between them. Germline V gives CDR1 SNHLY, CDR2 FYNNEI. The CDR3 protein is CASSDSQGADTQYF. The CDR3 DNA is TGTGCCAGCAGTGACAGTCAGGGCGCAGATACGCAGTATTTT.

DNA of the CDR3: TGTGCCAGCAGTTACGGGTCTAAAGGAGCGAGAAACACCATATATTTT. Encoded protein: CASSYGSKGARNTIYF. This chain links TRBV6-5 with TRBJ1-3; unclear D gene. Germline loops: CDR1 MNHEY, CDR2 SVGAGI. V was clipped by 2 bases and J by 5 bases, with 16 bases between them. CDR3 length: 16 amino acids.

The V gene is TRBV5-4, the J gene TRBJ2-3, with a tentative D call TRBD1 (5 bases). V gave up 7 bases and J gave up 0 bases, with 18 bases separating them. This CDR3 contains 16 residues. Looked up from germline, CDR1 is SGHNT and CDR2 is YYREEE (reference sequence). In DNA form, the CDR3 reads TGTGCCAGCTCCGGGCGAAAGGGGCAAAGCACAGATACGCAGTATTTT. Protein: CASSGRKGQSTDTQYF.

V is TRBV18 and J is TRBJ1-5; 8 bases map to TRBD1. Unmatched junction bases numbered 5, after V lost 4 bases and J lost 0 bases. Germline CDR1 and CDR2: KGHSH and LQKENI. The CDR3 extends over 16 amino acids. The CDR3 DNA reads TGTGCCAGCTCACTTTACAGGGGGGATAGCAATCAGCCCCAGCATTTT. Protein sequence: CASSLYRGDSNQPQHF. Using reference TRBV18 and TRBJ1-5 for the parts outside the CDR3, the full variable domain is NAGVMQNPRHLVRRRGQEARLRCSPMKGHSHVYWYRQLPEEGLKFMVYLQKENIIDESGMPKERFSAEFPKEGPSILRIQQVVRGDSAAYFCASSLYRGDSNQPQHFGDGTRLSIL.

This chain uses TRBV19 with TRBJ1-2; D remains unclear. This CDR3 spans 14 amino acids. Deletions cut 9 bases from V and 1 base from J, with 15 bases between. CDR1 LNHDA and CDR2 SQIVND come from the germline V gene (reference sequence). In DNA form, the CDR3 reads TGTGCCAGGGGCCCAGCCCTTATTAACTATGGCTACACCTTC. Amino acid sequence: CARGPALINYGYTF.

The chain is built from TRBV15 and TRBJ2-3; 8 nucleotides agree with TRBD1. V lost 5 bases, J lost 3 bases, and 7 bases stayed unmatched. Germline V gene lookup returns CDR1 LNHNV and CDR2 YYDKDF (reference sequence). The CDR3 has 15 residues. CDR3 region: CATSSRGTGTDTQYF. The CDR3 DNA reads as TGTGCCACCAGCTCTCGCGGGACAGGTACAGATACGCAGTATTTT.

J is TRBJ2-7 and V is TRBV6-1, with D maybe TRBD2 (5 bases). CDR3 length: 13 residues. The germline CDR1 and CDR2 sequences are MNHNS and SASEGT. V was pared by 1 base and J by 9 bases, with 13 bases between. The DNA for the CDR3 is TGTGCCAGCAGTGAAGGAAGGACGGAGGTGCAGTACTTC. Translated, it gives CASSEGRTEVQYF.

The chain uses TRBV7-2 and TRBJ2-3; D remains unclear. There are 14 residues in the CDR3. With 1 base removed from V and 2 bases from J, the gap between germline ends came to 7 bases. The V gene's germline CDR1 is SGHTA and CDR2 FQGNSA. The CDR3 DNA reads TGTGCCAGCAGCTTAGTTGGCCCCACAGATACGCAGTATTTT. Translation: CASSLVGPTDTQYF.